This T cell receptor (beta chain) was identified in a study of OX40 agonist ivuxolimab in advanced cancers. Study-level information: Patients in the trial were receiving intravenous ivuxolimab every 2 weeks, at doses of 0.01 to 10 mg/kg. Patients undergoing dose escalation presented with hepatocellular carcinoma, melanoma, renal cell or head and neck cancer.

Sampling of blood occurred at baseline, cycle 4 day 1, and cycle 7 day 1. The assay was immunoSEQ multiplex PCR, and TCRdb's table has in-frame clones only and misses some. The repertoire holds tens of thousands of clones, with 65% to 85% as singletons. Germline V gene data show CDR1 as MNHEY and CDR2 as SMNVEV (reference sequence). V dropped 5 bases and J dropped 3 bases, with 23 bases sitting between them. The CDR3 runs 19 residues. Here the sequenced sample was CD4+ or CD8+ T cells sorted from blood, taken in a trial of the OX40 agonist ivuxolimab. The chain combines TRBV27 with TRBJ1-6; no clear D. The sequence derives from an adult with an advanced solid tumor such as melanoma, head and neck, liver or kidney cancer. This chain's CDR3 is CASSPHWSNTLSYNSPLHF. CDR3 bases: TGTGCCAGCAGTCCCCATTGGTCTAACACCCTCAGCTATAATTCACCCCTCCACTTT.